This entry is about one T cell receptor beta chain. Its antigen specificity is not known. The record has no base qualities; no much larger clone is one base away. This sample stems from a study of shared T cell receptors in the human thymus (dated by TCRdb to the early 2020s). Regarding the study in general: The study examined how self-reactive, shared T-cell receptor alpha chains are generated in the human thymus.

Reading the germline V gene (reference sequence) gives CDR1 LNHDA and CDR2 SQIVND. Relative to germline, V is 3 bases shorter and J is 6 bases shorter, with 15 bases between their ends. From its cysteine to its phenylalanine, the CDR3 spans 15 amino acids. Of the read, only the CDR3 DNA is kept; its 45 bases are in frame from base 1. Library preparation used the immunoSEQ multiplex PCR assay. Here the immuneACCESS table is served through TCRdb, limited to in-frame sequences with V and J called. Missing clones are a known gap in these copies; in checked studies unresolved V genes cover under half, and the rest lacks a known reason. This sample holds more than 550,000 clones; 70% to 90% were observed only once. Roughly 0.01% of the sample is held by the ten biggest clonotypes. These data are also associated with another study on human thymus T cells. The second investigation adds: The donors were immunologically healthy infants in Finland who had open corrective cardiac surgery for congenital heart defects. Thymus tissue was obtained as surgical resects removed during corrective cardiac surgery. Usage of V and J gene segments appeared to be biased in both the thymic and the peripheral blood repertoires. Highly overlapping thymic TCR repertoires among unrelated individuals were reported in the related research. The study characterized TCR alpha and beta repertoires from seven to nine infant thymus samples and four related peripheral blood samples. Donor ages ranged from roughly 6 to 250 days, and the cohort comprised 5 to 7 male and two female infants. Thymocytes were freed from the tissue by mechanical means and kept at -70 degrees C as pellets of roughly 9-33 million cells. A QIAsymphony instrument was used to extract genomic DNA from the frozen cell pellets. TCRB and TCRAD loci were amplified from a standardized quantity of quality-controlled genomic DNA using the immunoSEQ multiplex PCR assay. The V(D)J region was spanned by amplicons of a length sufficient to cover the CDR3 and to identify V and J genes. Amplicon sequencing was performed on an Illumina platform through the commercial immunoSEQ service. Corrections for primer bias and sequencing errors followed previously described methods, while TCRAD and TCRB definitions were based on the IMGT database. immunoSEQ Analyzer 3.0 and VDJTools were used for repertoire analysis, which covered basic statistics, V/J segment usage, diversity estimates, rarefaction and pairwise overlap. Diversity was estimated using the Chao1, ChaoE, Efron-Thisted, Shannon and inverse Simpson indices, and was also estimated on datasets down-sampled to the size of the smallest sample. Repertoire overlap was assessed by strict matching of CDR3 nucleotide sequence, V gene and J gene, and clustering was done by Jaccard-based multidimensional scaling. On average, around 810,000 unique TCRB clonotypes were obtained from thymus samples, compared with 65,000 to 90,000 from blood samples.

The sequence was obtained from a girl less than two years old with a congenital heart defect. Donor details come from another sample of the same person, matched by shared clones. This sequence uses TRBV19 and TRBJ1-5; the D region possibly corresponds to TRBD1 (6 bases align). Specimen: thymocytes. Here is the DNA: TGTGCCAGTAGTATTTCTGCCCAGGGGAGTCAGCCCCAGCATTTT. Its protein is CASSISAQGSQPQHF. The variable domain in full, with residues beyond the CDR3 obtained from the reference TRBV19 and TRBJ1-5 genes, is DGGITQSPKYLFRKEGQNVTLSCEQNLNHDAMYWYRQDPGQGLRLIYYSQIVNDFQKGDIAEGYSVSREKKESFPLTVTSAQKNPTAFYLCASSISAQGSQPQHFGDGTRLSIL.